The TCR beta chain described here comes from a study of T cell repertoires in cytomegalovirus infection. Points from the study as a whole: Carriers of CMV plus the relevant HLA were identified by cumulative public TCR beta family frequency.

Germline loops: CDR1 MNHEY, CDR2 SMNVEV (reference sequence). This CDR3 comprises 14 residues. Trimming cost V 2 bases and J 4 bases, with 10 bases left between them. Details on this clonotype: Its antigen remains unidentified.

TCRdb re-analysed the reads in MiXCR, keeping a single row per CDR3 protein. The sample records approximately 910,000 distinct CDR3 sequences, roughly 30% being singletons. This clonotype originated in a human donor in good health (CMV status not recorded). Some clones in this sample may be carry-over from other donors' samples. The chain carries TRBV27 and TRBJ2-3; D is undetermined. This specimen consisted of cultured CD8+ T cells from PBMCs, obtained from culture after CMV antigen stimulation. The CDR3: CASSLGLPSDTQYF. The CDR3, as DNA: TGTGCCAGCAGTTTAGGGTTGCCATCAGATACGCAGTATTTT.